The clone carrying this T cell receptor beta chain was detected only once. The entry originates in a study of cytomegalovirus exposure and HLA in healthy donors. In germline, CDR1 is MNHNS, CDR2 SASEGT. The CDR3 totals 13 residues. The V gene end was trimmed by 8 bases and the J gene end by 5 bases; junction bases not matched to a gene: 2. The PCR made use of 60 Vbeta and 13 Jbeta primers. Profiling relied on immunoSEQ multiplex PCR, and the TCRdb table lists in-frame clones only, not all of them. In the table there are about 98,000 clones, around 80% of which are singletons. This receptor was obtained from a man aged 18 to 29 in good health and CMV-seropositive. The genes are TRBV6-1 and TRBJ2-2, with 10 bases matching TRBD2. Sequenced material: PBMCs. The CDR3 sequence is CASGTSDTGELFF. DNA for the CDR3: TGTGCCAGCGGGACTAGCGATACCGGGGAGCTGTTTTTT.